This T cell receptor beta chain is from a study of PD-L1 blockade in urothelial cancer. The V gene lost 3 bases and the J gene lost 5 bases, with 16 bases spanning the gap. This CDR3 is built from 15 residues. Germline V gene sequence: CDR1 LNHDA, CDR2 SQIVND (reference sequence). Here immunoSEQ multiplex PCR was the method, and the copy in TCRdb shows in-frame clones only, minus some. The table lists 53,000 or so clones, about 86% of them singletons, with roughly 17% in the top ten. Material: PBMCs, obtained around atezolizumab (anti-PD-L1) treatment. This TCR derives from a man aged 55 to 69 with urothelial cancer. The V call is TRBV19, the J call TRBJ1-2; a possible D gene is TRBD1 (5 bases). CDR3 DNA sequence: TGTGCCAGTAGTATGATAGCGGGGCAAAATTATGGCTACACCTTC. It is translated as CASSMIAGQNYGYTF. The whole variable domain, filled in from reference TRBV19 and TRBJ1-2, reads DGGITQSPKYLFRKEGQNVTLSCEQNLNHDAMYWYRQDPGQGLRLIYYSQIVNDFQKGDIAEGYSVSREKKESFPLTVTSAQKNPTAFYLCASSMIAGQNYGYTFGSGTRLTVV.